This TCR beta chain was recovered during a study of T cells after yellow fever vaccination. Details on this clonotype: Its cognate antigen is unknown. Relative to the germline gene, one junction end is altered; a read error may explain this.

Study results and caveats: Peaking on day 5 versus 15, the secondary response was faster but weaker.

Template switching with 5'RACE generated the TCR cDNA and added a universal primer site and UMIs. TCRdb redid the calling of the 5' RACE reads with MiXCR, one entry per CDR3 protein. Seen here are about 360,000 distinct CDR3 sequences, 6.2% observed once, and the top ten hold over 14%. Germline-derived CDR1 and CDR2 are DFQATT and SNEGSKA (reference sequence). CDR3 size: 14 residues. The source is a man aged 25-45 years who received the YFV17D yellow fever vaccine. Sample: PBMCs, taken 5 days after the yellow fever booster vaccination. The rearrangement joins TRBV20-1 to TRBJ2-5; D possibly matches TRBD1 or TRBD2 (5 bases each). The CDR3 sequence: CSAPSGASAGTEYF. CDR3 nucleotides: TGCAGTGCTCCCTCCGGGGCGTCAGCAGGGACCGAGTACTTC.